Each of the 28 T cell receptor beta chains below was sequenced from the same sample in a study of shared clonotypes between healthy human individuals. The table came from immunoSEQ multiplex PCR; TCRdb's copy has only in-frame clones and leaves some out. Seen here are approximately 400,000 clones, 95% to 97% observed once, and the top ten hold around 0.29%. What was sequenced was memory CD8+ T cells sorted from blood. The subset: CD45RO+ cells pooled with CCR7-negative TemRA cells. The receptors were gathered from a man aged 30 to 45 in good health.

V gene TRBV6-6 combines with J gene TRBJ2-1, with TRBD2 as a possible D gene (5 bases). This CDR3 is built from 15 residues. V lost 6 bases and J lost 5, with 17 bases in between. Germline CDR1 reads MNHNY; CDR2 reads SVGAGI (reference sequence). CDR3 in amino acids: CASRLTIYGDNEQFF. The CDR3 nucleotides are TGTGCCAGCAGGCTGACTATTTATGGAGACAATGAGCAGTTCTTC.

The chain recombines TRBV6-1 with TRBJ2-7; TRBD1 might be the D (6 bases). In germline, CDR1 is MNHNS, CDR2 SASEGT. The CDR3 is made up of 15 amino acids. V was pared by 2 bases and J by 4 bases, with 15 bases between. The CDR3 sequence: CASSETPITGYEQYF. In nucleotides, the CDR3 is TGTGCCAGCAGTGAAACGCCGATAACAGGGTACGAGCAGTACTTC.

Here the CDR3 DNA reads TGTGCCAGCAGTTTTTGGTCGGGCTCCTACAATGAGCAGTTCTTC. Translating gives CASSFWSGSYNEQFF. The chain joins TRBV27 to TRBJ2-1; D ambiguous. V was trimmed by 3 bases and J by 0 bases, leaving 9 bases between them. In germline, CDR1 is MNHEY, CDR2 SMNVEV (reference sequence). This CDR3 contains 15 residues.

The chain uses TRBV2 and TRBJ1-4, with D possibly matching TRBD1 (5 bases). The CDR3 has 12 residues. V gave up 11 bases and J gave up 3 bases, with 10 bases separating them. Germline V gene lookup returns CDR1 SNHLY and CDR2 FYNNEI. The CDR3 bases are TGTGCCGGCGGGGCAGCTAATGAAAAACTGTTTTTT. This encodes CAGGAANEKLFF.

The J gene is TRBJ2-5, the V gene TRBV11-2; TRBD1 aligns across 7 bases. With V trimmed by 0 bases and J by 1 base, 5 bases remained unmatched. Germline V gene sequence: CDR1 SGHAT, CDR2 FQNNGV. The CDR3 is made up of 16 amino acids. DNA of the CDR3: TGTGCCAGCAGCTTAGATCGGGCAGGGGGCCAAGAGACCCAGTACTTC. It codes for CASSLDRAGGQETQYF.

The V gene is TRBV30, the J gene TRBJ2-1; the D is unclear. Germline CDR1 is GTSNPN and CDR2 is SVGIG (reference sequence). Deletions cut 1 base from V and 10 bases from J, with 8 bases between. The length of the CDR3 is 11 residues. Here the CDR3 DNA reads TGTGCCTGGAGTGCTAGAGTCGAGCAGTTCTTC. Residues: CAWSARVEQFF. Filled out from reference TRBV30 and TRBJ2-1, the complete variable domain reads SQTIHQWPATLVQPVGSPLSLECTVEGTSNPNLYWYRQAAGRGLQLLFYSVGIGQISSEVPQNLSASRPQDRQFILSSKKLLLSDSGFYLCAWSARVEQFFGPGTRLTVL.

The V and J genes are TRBV27 and TRBJ2-1, with 7 bases that match TRBD1. V shed 7 bases and J 4 bases; nucleotides not matched to a gene: 7. From germline, CDR1 is MNHEY and CDR2 SMNVEV (reference sequence). This CDR3 contains 14 residues. CDR3 in DNA: TGTGCCAGCACCCCGGGGACAGCGTACAATGAGCAGTTCTTC. This sequence encodes CASTPGTAYNEQFF.

The gene calls are TRBV28 and TRBJ2-7; D is undetermined. CDR1 MDHEN and CDR2 SYDVKM come from the germline V gene. With 7 bases removed from V and 0 bases from J, the gap between germline ends came to 4 bases. This CDR3 is built from 11 residues. The CDR3 DNA sequence: TGTGCCAGCAAGCACTCCTACGAGCAGTACTTC. Its protein product is CASKHSYEQYF.

V and J are TRBV2 and TRBJ1-2; a possible D gene is TRBD1 (5 bases). The CDR3 contains 14 residues. V lost 4 bases and J lost 10, with 19 bases in between. Germline CDR1 SNHLY, CDR2 FYNNEI. The CDR3 DNA reads TGTGCCAGCAGTGGGTACAGGAATATGATGGCCTACACCTTC. Its protein product is CASSGYRNMMAYTF.

This rearrangement joins TRBV4-2 to TRBJ2-2; 8 positions match TRBD1. Trimming at V came to 0 bases and at J to 5 bases, leaving 11 bases not matched to a gene. Germline CDR1 and CDR2: LGHNA and YNFKEQ. CDR3 length equals 18 residues. The CDR3 reads CASSQDSGQGIGTGELFF. CDR3 in DNA: TGTGCCAGCAGCCAAGATTCTGGACAGGGAATCGGAACCGGGGAGCTGTTTTTT.

The chain joins TRBV28 to TRBJ1-1; tentatively, D is TRBD1 (5 bases). The V gene lost 0 bases and the J gene lost 11 bases, with 22 bases spanning the gap. The germline V gene has CDR1 MDHEN and CDR2 SYDVKM. The CDR3 totals 16 residues. The CDR3 protein is CASSLCLGAGCWEAFF. The CDR3 DNA sequence: TGTGCCAGCAGTTTATGCCTCGGGGCAGGGTGTTGGGAGGCTTTCTTT. Combining the CDR3 with reference TRBV28 and TRBJ1-1 gives the whole variable domain DVKVTQSSRYLVKRTGEKVFLECVQDMDHENMFWYRQDPGLGLRLIYFSYDVKMKEKGDIPEGYSVSREKKERFSLILESASTNQTSMYLCASSLCLGAGCWEAFFGQGTRLTVV.

This chain connects TRBV28 to TRBJ1-1, with 7 nucleotides matching TRBD1. Germline V lookup: CDR1 MDHEN, CDR2 SYDVKM. The CDR3 extends over 18 amino acids. Trimming at V came to 5 bases and at J to 0 bases, leaving 15 bases not matched to a gene. The CDR3 protein is CASSGDPRFTGVNTEAFF. The CDR3 DNA follows: TGTGCCAGCAGTGGAGACCCCCGTTTTACAGGGGTGAACACTGAAGCTTTCTTT.

The genes are TRBV7-2 and TRBJ2-7; TRBD2 might be the D (6 bases). V lost 3 bases, J lost 2 bases, and 8 bases lay in between. CDR1 is SGHTA, CDR2 FQGNSA, per germline. The CDR3 has 13 amino acids. The CDR3 reads CASSFSGPYEQYF. The DNA of the CDR3 is TGTGCCAGCAGCTTCAGCGGGCCCTACGAGCAGTACTTC.

The chain uses TRBV19 and TRBJ2-1; D may match TRBD1 or TRBD2 (5 bases each). Trimming removed 3 bases from V and 9 bases from J, with 15 bases in between. The CDR3 runs 14 residues. Per the germline V gene, CDR1 is LNHDA and CDR2 is SQIVND (reference sequence). The CDR3 region has the DNA TGTGCCAGTAGTATCGTTGGGGGAGTCAGTGAGCAGTTCTTC. The encoded protein is CASSIVGGVSEQFF.

The CDR3 spells CASSIPRVRNTEAFF. The CDR3 DNA reads as TGTGCCAGTAGTATCCCCAGGGTCAGAAACACTGAAGCTTTCTTT. V gene TRBV19 combines with J gene TRBJ1-1; possible D gene TRBD1, 5 bases. Deletions cut 3 bases from V and 2 bases from J, with 13 bases between. Germline CDR1 and CDR2: LNHDA and SQIVND (reference sequence). The CDR3 runs to 15 residues. Variable domain in full (rest from reference TRBV19 and TRBJ1-1): DGGITQSPKYLFRKEGQNVTLSCEQNLNHDAMYWYRQDPGQGLRLIYYSQIVNDFQKGDIAEGYSVSREKKESFPLTVTSAQKNPTAFYLCASSIPRVRNTEAFFGQGTRLTVV.

The rearrangement joins TRBV2 to TRBJ2-5; no clear D gene. Near its end, the DNA agrees better with TRBJ2-7, so the J call may be wrong. This CDR3 comprises 14 residues. CDR1 and CDR2 from the germline V gene are SNHLY and FYNNEI. The chain's CDR3 is CASSVKDSYYEQYF. CDR3 DNA: TGTGCCAGCAGTGTTAAAGACTCATACTACGAGCAGTACTTC.

The rearrangement joins TRBV7-9 to TRBJ1-4, with D unresolved. Per germline, CDR1 SEHNR and CDR2 FQNEAQ (reference sequence). The CDR3 loop spans 16 amino acids. Trimming took off 3 bases at V and 0 bases at J, with 11 bases between the two ends. CDR3 residues: CASSFDLKATNEKLFF. The CDR3 region has the DNA TGTGCCAGCAGCTTTGACCTTAAAGCAACTAATGAAAAACTGTTTTTT.

The V and J genes are TRBV5-1 and TRBJ2-1; D is undetermined. Trimming removed 0 bases from V and 0 bases from J, with 7 bases in between. This CDR3 contains 15 residues. CDR1 is SGHRS and CDR2 is YFSETQ in the germline V gene. CDR3 protein: CASSLEASSYNEQFF. The CDR3 DNA sequence: TGCGCCAGCAGCTTGGAGGCCAGCTCCTACAATGAGCAGTTCTTC.

The chain couples TRBV7-9 to TRBJ2-7, with D hard to call. V was trimmed by 5 bases and J by 2 bases, leaving 13 bases between them. The CDR3 is 14 residues long. Germline loops: CDR1 SEHNR, CDR2 FQNEAQ (reference sequence). Here the CDR3 reads CASSEAVSAYEQYF. Here the CDR3 DNA reads TGTGCCAGCAGCGAGGCGGTATCTGCCTACGAGCAGTACTTC.

This clone was found once. One end of the junction varies from germline; a read error may be responsible. The chain is built from TRBV7-7 and TRBJ2-5; no clear D. CDR1 SSHAT and CDR2 FNYEAQ come from the germline V gene (reference sequence). The CDR3 spans 14 residues. The CDR3 nucleotides read TGTGCTAGCAGCTCCTCACATGGCCAAGAGACCCAGTACTTC. This translates into CASSSSHGQETQYF.

The chain carries TRBV28 and TRBJ1-5; weak D call: TRBD1 (5 bases). The CDR3 spans 13 residues. Between the trimmed V and J ends, which lost 5 bases and 5 bases, there was a span of 10 bases. CDR1 MDHEN and CDR2 SYDVKM come from the germline V gene. DNA for the CDR3: TGTGCCAGCAGTCGGGACGGCTATCAGCCCCAGCATTTT. Amino acid sequence: CASSRDGYQPQHF.

The chain links TRBV2 to TRBJ2-7; perhaps TRBD1 as D (6 bases). The germline CDR1 and CDR2 sequences are SNHLY and FYNNEI. Trimming stripped 6 bases from V and 7 bases from J, with 13 bases between. The CDR3 sequence is 12 residues long. The CDR3 sequence: CASSKQGWEQYF. The CDR3 DNA is TGTGCCAGCAGCAAACAGGGATGGGAGCAGTACTTC.

The chain links TRBV25-1 to TRBJ2-7, with 7 nucleotides matching TRBD1. Trimming removed 5 bases from V and 3 bases from J; junction bases left unmatched: 4. The germline V gene has CDR1 MGHDK and CDR2 SYGVNS. The CDR3 has 13 residues. The CDR3 loop reads CASSTRDSYEQYF. The DNA for the CDR3 is TGTGCCAGCAGTACCCGGGACAGCTACGAGCAGTACTTC.

The chain employs TRBV5-1 and TRBJ2-7; 9 positions agree with TRBD2. Trimming took 4 bases from V and 0 from J; bases not matched to a gene: 5. CDR1 is SGHRS and CDR2 is YFSETQ in the germline V gene. The CDR3 contains 15 residues. CDR3 nucleotides: TGCGCCAGCAGCGTGGGACTAGCCGGCTCCTACGAGCAGTACTTC. It translates to CASSVGLAGSYEQYF.

This chain connects TRBV7-3 to TRBJ2-1; TRBD2 aligns across 8 bases. V lost 5 bases to trimming and J lost 7 bases; unmatched junction nucleotides: 7. This CDR3 is 14 amino acids long. Germline V gives CDR1 SGHTA, CDR2 FQGTGA. CDR3 DNA sequence: TGTGCCAGCAGCCCGGCGATAGCGGGAAATGAGCAGTTCTTC. Its translation is CASSPAIAGNEQFF.

This chain joins TRBV30 and TRBJ2-1, with D possibly TRBD2 on 7 matching bases. This CDR3 is 14 amino acids long. The V gene's germline CDR1 is GTSNPN and CDR2 SVGIG (reference sequence). V was clipped by 4 bases and J by 4 bases, with 14 bases between them. The CDR3 reads CAWTAGQTYNEQFF. For the CDR3, the DNA is TGTGCCTGGACAGCGGGACAAACTTACAATGAGCAGTTCTTC.

The chain combines TRBV5-1 with TRBJ2-3; the D gene is possibly TRBD2 (6 bases). Germline-derived CDR1 and CDR2 are SGHRS and YFSETQ. Trimming pared 0 bases from V and 6 bases from J, leaving 11 bases between. The CDR3 is 14 residues long. The CDR3 DNA reads as TGCGCCAGCAGCTTGGGACCGGAGGGCGATACGCAGTATTTT. Translating gives CASSLGPEGDTQYF.

V gene TRBV6-5 combines with J gene TRBJ1-5; no clear D gene. Germline V gives CDR1 MNHEY, CDR2 SVGAGI. Deletions cut 0 bases from V and 7 bases from J, with 7 bases between. This CDR3 is built from 13 residues. The CDR3 is CASSYSARQPQHF. The CDR3 region has the DNA TGTGCCAGCAGTTACTCGGCTCGGCAGCCCCAGCATTTT.